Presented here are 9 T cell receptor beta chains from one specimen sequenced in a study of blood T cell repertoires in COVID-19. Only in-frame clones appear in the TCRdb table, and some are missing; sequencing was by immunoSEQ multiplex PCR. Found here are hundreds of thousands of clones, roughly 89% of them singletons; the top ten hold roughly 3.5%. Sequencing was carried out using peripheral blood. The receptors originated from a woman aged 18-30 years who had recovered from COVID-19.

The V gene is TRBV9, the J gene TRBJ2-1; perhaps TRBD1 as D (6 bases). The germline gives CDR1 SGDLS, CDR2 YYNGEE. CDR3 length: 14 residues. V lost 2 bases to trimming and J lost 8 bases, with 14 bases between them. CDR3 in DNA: TGTGCCAGCAGCGTCCATACAGGGCGGGATGAGCAGTTCTTC. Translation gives CASSVHTGRDEQFF.

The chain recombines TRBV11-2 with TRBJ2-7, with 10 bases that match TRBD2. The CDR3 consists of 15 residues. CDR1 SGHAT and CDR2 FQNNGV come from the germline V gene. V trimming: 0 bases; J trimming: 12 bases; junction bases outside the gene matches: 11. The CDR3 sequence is CASSLDRLAGAKTYV. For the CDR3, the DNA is TGTGCCAGCAGCTTAGACCGGCTAGCGGGAGCCAAAACGTACGTC.

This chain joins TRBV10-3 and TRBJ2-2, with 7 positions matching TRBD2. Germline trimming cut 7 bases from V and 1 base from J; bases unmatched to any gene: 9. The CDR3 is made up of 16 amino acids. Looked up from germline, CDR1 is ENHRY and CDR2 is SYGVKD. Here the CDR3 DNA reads TGTGCCATCACCGAATTCGGCGGGAGGAACACCGGGGAGCTGTTTTTT. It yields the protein CAITEFGGRNTGELFF.

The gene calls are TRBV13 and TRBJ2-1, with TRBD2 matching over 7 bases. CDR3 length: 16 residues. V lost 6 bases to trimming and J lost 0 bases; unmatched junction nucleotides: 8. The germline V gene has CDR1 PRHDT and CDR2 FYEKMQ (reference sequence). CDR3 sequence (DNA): TGTGCCAGCAGGCCCCTAGCGGTCAGCTCCTACAATGAGCAGTTCTTC. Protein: CASRPLAVSSYNEQFF. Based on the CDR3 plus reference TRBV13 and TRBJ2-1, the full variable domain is AAGVIQSPRHLIKEKRETATLKCYPIPRHDTVYWYQQGPGQDPQFLISFYEKMQSDKGSIPDRFSAQQFSDYHSELNMSSLELGDSALYFCASRPLAVSSYNEQFFGPGTRLTVL.

CDR3 DNA sequence: TGTGCCAGTAGTAGAATAGCGGGAGGGAGCACAGATACGCAGTATTTT. Protein product: CASSRIAGGSTDTQYF. This chain links TRBV19 with TRBJ2-3; 11 bases are shared with TRBD2. The germline V gene has CDR1 LNHDA and CDR2 SQIVND (reference sequence). The CDR3 has 16 amino acids. The V and J ends lost 4 bases and 0 bases, in that order; junction bases with no gene match: 3.

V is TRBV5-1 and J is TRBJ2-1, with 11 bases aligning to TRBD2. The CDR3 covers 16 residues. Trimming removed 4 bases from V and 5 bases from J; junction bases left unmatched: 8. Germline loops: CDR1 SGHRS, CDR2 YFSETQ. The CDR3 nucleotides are TGCGCCAGCAGCCCTGGCGGGACTAGCGGCGACAATGAGCAGTTCTTC. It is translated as CASSPGGTSGDNEQFF.

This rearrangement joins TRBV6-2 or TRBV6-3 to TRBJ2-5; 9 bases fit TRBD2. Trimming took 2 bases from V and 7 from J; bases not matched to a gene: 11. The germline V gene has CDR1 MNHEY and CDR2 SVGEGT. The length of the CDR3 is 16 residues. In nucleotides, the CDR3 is TGTGCCAGCAGTTACCCCGCGGGAGGGCCCCATGGGACCCAGTACTTC. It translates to CASSYPAGGPHGTQYF.

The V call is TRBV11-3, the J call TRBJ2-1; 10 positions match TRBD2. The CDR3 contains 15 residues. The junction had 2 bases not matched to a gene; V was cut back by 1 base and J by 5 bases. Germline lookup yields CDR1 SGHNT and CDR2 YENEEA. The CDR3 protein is CASSLVLAGDNEQFF. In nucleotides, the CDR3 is TGTGCCAGCAGCTTAGTCCTAGCGGGAGACAATGAGCAGTTCTTC. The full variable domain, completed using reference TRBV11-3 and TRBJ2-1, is EAGVVQSPRYKIIEKKQPVAFWCNPISGHNTLYWYLQNLGQGPELLIRYENEEAVDDSQLPKDRFSAERLKGVDSTLKIQPAELGDSAVYLCASSLVLAGDNEQFFGPGTRLTVL.

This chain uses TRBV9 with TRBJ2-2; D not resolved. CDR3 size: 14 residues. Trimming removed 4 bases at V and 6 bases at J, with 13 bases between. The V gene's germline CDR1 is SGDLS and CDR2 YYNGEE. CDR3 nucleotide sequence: TGTGCCAGCAGCCCGGGTGGGTTCTCCGGGGAGCTGTTTTTT. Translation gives CASSPGGFSGELFF.